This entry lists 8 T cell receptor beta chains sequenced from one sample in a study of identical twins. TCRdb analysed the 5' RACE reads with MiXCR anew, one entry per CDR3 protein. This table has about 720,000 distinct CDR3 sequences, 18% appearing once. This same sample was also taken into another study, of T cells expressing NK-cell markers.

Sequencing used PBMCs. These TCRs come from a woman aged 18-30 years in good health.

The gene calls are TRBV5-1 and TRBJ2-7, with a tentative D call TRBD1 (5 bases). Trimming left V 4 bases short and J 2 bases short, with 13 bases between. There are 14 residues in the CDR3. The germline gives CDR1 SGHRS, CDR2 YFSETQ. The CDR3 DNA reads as TGCGCCAGCAGCGTCAAGCAGGGCACCTACGAGCAGTACTTC. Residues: CASSVKQGTYEQYF.

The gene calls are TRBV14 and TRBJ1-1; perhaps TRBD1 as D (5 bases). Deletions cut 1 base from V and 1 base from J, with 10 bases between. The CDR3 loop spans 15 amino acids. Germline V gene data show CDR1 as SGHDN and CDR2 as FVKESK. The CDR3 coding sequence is TGTGCCAGCAGCCAAGTGCAGGGACGGAACACTGAAGCTTTCTTT. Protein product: CASSQVQGRNTEAFF.

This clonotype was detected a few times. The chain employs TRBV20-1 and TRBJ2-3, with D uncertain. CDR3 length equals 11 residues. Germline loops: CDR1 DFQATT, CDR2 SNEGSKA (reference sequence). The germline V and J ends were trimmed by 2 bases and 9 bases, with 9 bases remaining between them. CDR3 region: CSARLSGTQYF. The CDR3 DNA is TGCAGTGCTAGATTGTCCGGGACGCAGTATTTT.

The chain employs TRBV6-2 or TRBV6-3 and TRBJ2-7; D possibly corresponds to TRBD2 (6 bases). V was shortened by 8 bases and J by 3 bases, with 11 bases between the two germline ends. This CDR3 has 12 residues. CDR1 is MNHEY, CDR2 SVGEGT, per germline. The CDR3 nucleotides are TGTGCCAGCTGCTGGAGGGGCTACGAGCAGTACTTC. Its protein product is CASCWRGYEQYF.

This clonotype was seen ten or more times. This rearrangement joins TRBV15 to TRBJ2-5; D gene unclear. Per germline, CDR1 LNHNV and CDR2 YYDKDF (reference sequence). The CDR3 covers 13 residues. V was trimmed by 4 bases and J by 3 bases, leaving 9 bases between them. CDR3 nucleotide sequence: TGTGCCACCAGCATGGAACCGAAAGAGACCCAGTACTTC. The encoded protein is CATSMEPKETQYF.

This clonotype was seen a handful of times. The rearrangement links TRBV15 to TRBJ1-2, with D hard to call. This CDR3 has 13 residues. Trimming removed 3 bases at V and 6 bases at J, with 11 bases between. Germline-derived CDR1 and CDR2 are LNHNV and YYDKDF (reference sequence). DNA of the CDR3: TGTGCCACCAGCAGGAACGTCCGGAATGGCTACACCTTC. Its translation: CATSRNVRNGYTF.

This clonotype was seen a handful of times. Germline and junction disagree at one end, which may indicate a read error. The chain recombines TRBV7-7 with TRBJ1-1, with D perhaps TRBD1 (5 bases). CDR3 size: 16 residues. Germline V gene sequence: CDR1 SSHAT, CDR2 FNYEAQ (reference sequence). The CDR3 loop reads CASSPIHRSGYPEAFF. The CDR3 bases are TGTGCTAGCAGCCCTATACACAGGTCGGGATACCCTGAAGCTTTCTTT.

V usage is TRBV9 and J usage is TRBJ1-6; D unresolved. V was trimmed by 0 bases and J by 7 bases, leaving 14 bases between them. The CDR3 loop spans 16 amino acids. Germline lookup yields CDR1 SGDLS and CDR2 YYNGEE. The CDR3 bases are TGTGCCAGCAGCGTAGGGACGTCCGGGCTAAATTCACCCCTCCACTTT. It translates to CASSVGTSGLNSPLHF.